This TCR beta chain was identified during a study of shared clonotypes between healthy human individuals. General observations from the study: Non-shared clonotypes showed lower generation probabilities than clonotypes common to all four donors. Genetic and exposure-history diversity was limited by the small donor number.

J lost 2 bases, V lost 5 bases, and 6 bases had no gene match. CDR1 is SGHAT, CDR2 FQNNGV, per germline. The CDR3 is made up of 14 amino acids. Comments on this clone: Its antigen is unidentified.

Using immunoSEQ multiplex PCR, the repertoire was profiled, and TCRdb retains in-frame clones only, with some absent. There are hundreds of thousands of clones in the sample; approximately 97% occur only once, and approximately 0.057% lies in the top ten. The clonotype was recovered from a woman aged 30 to 39 in good health. The sample was naive CD4+ T cells sorted from blood. Subset of the sample: CD45RA+ positively selected. This sequence joins TRBV11-2 and TRBJ2-7; 7 nucleotides agree with TRBD1. The CDR3 loop reads CASSPGTETYEQYF. The CDR3 DNA reads as TGTGCCAGCAGCCCCGGGACAGAGACCTACGAGCAGTACTTC. The full variable domain, in which reference TRBV11-2 and TRBJ2-7 provide the parts outside the CDR3, is EAGVAQSPRYKIIEKRQSVAFWCNPISGHATLYWYQQILGQGPKLLIQFQNNGVVDDSQLPKDRFSAERLKGVDSTLKIQPAKLEDSAVYLCASSPGTETYEQYFGPGTRLTVT.